This T cell receptor (beta chain) was obtained from a study of neoadjuvant anti-PD-1 for oral cavity cancer. This CDR3 comprises 14 residues. Germline lookup yields CDR1 SGHRS and CDR2 YFSETQ. The ends were cut back, 0 bases at V and 8 bases at J, with 12 bases in the middle. Profiled with immunoSEQ multiplex PCR; TCRdb holds only in-frame clones, not every one. The data show around 13,000 clones, with roughly 73% seen just once and approximately 3% held by the top ten. The time point: after neoadjuvant nivolumab, at surgical resection. Cohort: HPV-negative, locally advanced oral cavity squamous cell carcinoma patients.

J is TRBJ2-1 and V is TRBV5-1; perhaps TRBD2 as D (5 bases). The clonotype comes from a person aged 35-79 years with oral cavity squamous cell carcinoma. The sample here was PBMCs, taken after nivolumab (anti-PD-1) treatment. The CDR3 nucleotides read TGCGCCAGCAGCTTGGACGGGGATGGGGATGAGCAGTTCTTC. It codes for CASSLDGDGDEQFF.